Each of the 19 T cell receptor beta chains below was sequenced from the same sample in a study of shared T cell receptors in the human thymus. Method: immunoSEQ multiplex PCR; TCRdb's copy keeps in-frame clones and lacks some. Of roughly 500,000 clones in the sample, approximately 80% were seen once. These data are also associated with another study on human thymus T cells.

Sample: thymocytes. Source of these receptors: a boy under two years old with a congenital heart defect.

The V and J genes are TRBV29-1 and TRBJ1-1, with 10 bases that match TRBD1. Trimming removed 6 bases from V and 0 bases from J; junction bases left unmatched: 10. CDR1 is SQVTM and CDR2 is ANQGSEA in the germline V gene. This CDR3 contains 16 residues. The CDR3 DNA reads as TGCAGCGTAGAGGGACAGGGGCCCCGCATGAACACTGAAGCTTTCTTT. It yields the protein CSVEGQGPRMNTEAFF.

This chain joins TRBV10-3 and TRBJ2-1; 10 bases map to TRBD2. Looked up from germline, CDR1 is ENHRY and CDR2 is SYGVKD. Unmatched junction bases numbered 20, after V lost 7 bases and J lost 2 bases. The length of the CDR3 is 20 residues. The CDR3 spells CAITPTRQKGLAFTYNEQFF. CDR3 coding DNA: TGTGCCATCACCCCAACTCGACAGAAGGGACTAGCGTTTACCTACAATGAGCAGTTCTTC.

This chain uses TRBV28 with TRBJ2-1, with 8 bases matching TRBD2. V shed 5 bases, J shed 1 base, and the junction held 4 bases outside the gene matches. Germline lookup yields CDR1 MDHEN and CDR2 SYDVKM. The CDR3 consists of 15 residues. CDR3 DNA: TGTGCCAGCAGTCCAGAGCGGGAGTCCTACAATGAGCAGTTCTTC. The encoded protein is CASSPERESYNEQFF.

This sequence joins TRBV7-6 and TRBJ2-7; 7 bases agree with TRBD1. J was trimmed by 0 bases and V by 5 bases; bases with no gene match: 13. The CDR3 has 17 residues. The germline gives CDR1 SGHVS, CDR2 FNYEAQ. CDR3 in amino acids: CASSPRVRTGVSYEQYF. The CDR3 nucleotides are TGTGCCAGCAGCCCCCGGGTCCGGACAGGTGTCTCCTACGAGCAGTACTTC.

This clone was detected once. The J gene is TRBJ2-5, the V gene TRBV29-1; 7 bases match TRBD1. The CDR3 has 14 amino acids. Trimming cost V 6 bases and J 3 bases; bases outside gene matches: 10. Germline-derived CDR1 and CDR2 are SQVTM and ANQGSEA. CDR3 DNA: TGCAGCGTACCCGACCGGGACAGAAAAGAGACCCAGTACTTC. Translated, it gives CSVPDRDRKETQYF.

J is TRBJ1-1 and V is TRBV28; D possibly corresponds to TRBD1 (5 bases). Trimming pared 3 bases from V and 3 bases from J, leaving 17 bases between. Looked up from germline, CDR1 is MDHEN and CDR2 is SYDVKM. The CDR3 consists of 16 residues. Written as DNA, the CDR3 is TGTGCCAGCAGTTTGTGGAATGGGGGGAGGGACACTGAAGCTTTCTTT. It translates to CASSLWNGGRDTEAFF.

V gene TRBV14 combines with J gene TRBJ2-3; 8 bases fit TRBD2. CDR3 length: 19 residues. Per the germline V gene, CDR1 is SGHDN and CDR2 is FVKESK. V was clipped by 0 bases and J by 1 base; unmatched bases: 12. The CDR3 DNA reads as TGTGCCAGCAGCCAAGATCGGCTAGCGGGTACCCTGGGCACAGATACGCAGTATTTT. Translated, it gives CASSQDRLAGTLGTDTQYF. Supplemented by reference TRBV14 and TRBJ2-3, the full variable domain reads EAGVTQFPSHSVIEKGQTVTLRCDPISGHDNLYWYRRVMGKEIKFLLHFVKESKQDESGMPNNRFLAERTGGTYSTLKVQPAELEDSGVYFCASSQDRLAGTLGTDTQYFGPGTRLTVL.

The chain couples TRBV7-6 to TRBJ1-5; 8 nucleotides agree with TRBD1. In germline, CDR1 is SGHVS, CDR2 FNYEAQ. Trimming removed 2 bases from V and 2 bases from J; junction bases left unmatched: 14. This CDR3 has 19 residues. CDR3 region: CASSLFGARDRPRNQPQHF. The CDR3 DNA sequence: TGTGCCAGCAGCTTATTTGGGGCTCGGGACAGGCCTCGCAATCAGCCCCAGCATTTT.

The chain combines TRBV4-1 with TRBJ2-1; 13 bases match TRBD2. V trimming: 0 bases; J trimming: 7 bases; junction bases outside the gene matches: 15. The CDR3 runs to 20 residues. Germline CDR1 is MGHRA and CDR2 is YSYEKL. The CDR3 region is CASSQEGTLAGGKGGNEQFF. CDR3 DNA: TGCGCCAGCAGCCAAGAGGGTACACTAGCGGGAGGGAAGGGTGGGAATGAGCAGTTCTTC.

V and J are TRBV4-2 and TRBJ2-7; 10 bases line up with TRBD2. CDR1 is LGHNA and CDR2 is YNFKEQ in the germline V gene. The length of the CDR3 is 19 residues. V was clipped by 0 bases and J by 4 bases; unmatched bases: 15. The chain's CDR3 is CASSQDVSSGSPLLYEQYF. CDR3 sequence (DNA): TGTGCCAGCAGCCAAGATGTCTCTAGCGGGAGTCCCCTATTATACGAGCAGTACTTC.

The V and J genes are TRBV5-1 and TRBJ2-1; 7 nucleotides agree with TRBD2. Germline V CDR1 and CDR2: SGHRS, YFSETQ. V lost 1 base and J lost 3; bases outside the gene matches: 1. CDR3 length: 14 residues. CDR3: CASSLRTSYNEQFF. In DNA form, the CDR3 reads TGCGCCAGCAGCTTGAGGACTAGCTACAATGAGCAGTTCTTC.

The chain recombines TRBV14 with TRBJ2-7; TRBD2 aligns across 10 bases. CDR3 length equals 17 residues. The germline V gene encodes CDR1 SGHDN and CDR2 FVKESK. V trimming: 0 bases; J trimming: 2 bases; junction bases outside the gene matches: 7. The CDR3 loop reads CASSQDTRLAGAYEQYF. For the CDR3, the DNA is TGTGCCAGCAGCCAAGATACGAGGCTAGCGGGAGCCTACGAGCAGTACTTC.

The V and J genes are TRBV6-1 and TRBJ1-1; TRBD1 might be the D (5 bases). V gave up 2 bases and J gave up 2 bases, with 12 bases separating them. Germline CDR1 and CDR2: MNHNS and SASEGT. This CDR3 region has 15 residues. The CDR3 DNA sequence: TGTGCCAGCAGTGAAAGGAGGGACGTCAACACTGAAGCTTTCTTT. Protein sequence: CASSERRDVNTEAFF.

The V gene is TRBV2, the J gene TRBJ1-5, with D perhaps TRBD1 (5 bases). Germline lookup yields CDR1 SNHLY and CDR2 FYNNEI. Trimming pared 4 bases from V and 5 bases from J, leaving 9 bases between. The CDR3 is 13 residues long. CDR3 amino acids: CASSGGQHQPQHF. The DNA of the CDR3 is TGTGCCAGCAGTGGGGGCCAGCATCAGCCCCAGCATTTT. Full variable domain (missing parts from reference TRBV2 and TRBJ1-5): EPEVTQTPSHQVTQMGQEVILRCVPISNHLYFYWYRQILGQKVEFLVSFYNNEISEKSEIFDDQFSVERPDGSNFTLKIRSTKLEDSAMYFCASSGGQHQPQHFGDGTRLSIL.

This chain connects TRBV29-1 to TRBJ2-3; 12 nucleotides align to TRBD2. The germline gives CDR1 SQVTM, CDR2 ANQGSEA. Unmatched junction bases numbered 2, after V lost 4 bases and J lost 3 bases. CDR3 size: 14 residues. The CDR3 is CSVGTSGITDTQYF. CDR3 DNA: TGCAGCGTTGGGACTAGCGGGATTACAGATACGCAGTATTTT.

The rearrangement uses TRBV27 and TRBJ2-1; TRBD2 matches 15 bases. The CDR3 is 14 amino acids. V dropped 7 bases and J dropped 7; count of bases not matched to a gene: 2. Germline V gives CDR1 MNHEY, CDR2 SMNVEV (reference sequence). The DNA of the CDR3 is TGTGCCAGCAAGGGGACTAGCGGGAGGAATGAGCAGTTCTTC. Translating gives CASKGTSGRNEQFF.

This clone was recorded once. V gene TRBV4-3 combines with J gene TRBJ2-2; a weak D match, TRBD2 (6 bases). CDR1 and CDR2 (germline): LGHNA, YSLEER. The CDR3 consists of 15 residues. V dropped 4 bases and J dropped 5 bases, with 14 bases sitting between them. CDR3 sequence (DNA): TGCGCCAGCAGCCCCCGGGAGCTACAAACCGGGGAGCTGTTTTTT. Amino acid sequence: CASSPRELQTGELFF.

The chain couples TRBV28 to TRBJ2-7; perhaps TRBD1 as D (5 bases). Between the trimmed V and J ends, which lost 7 bases and 2 bases, there was a span of 15 bases. CDR1 is MDHEN and CDR2 is SYDVKM in the germline V gene. The CDR3 sequence is 14 residues long. CDR3 coding DNA: TGTGCCAGCAAAGTTTGGGGCGGTCCCTACGAGCAGTACTTC. Translation gives CASKVWGGPYEQYF.

The V call is TRBV5-4, the J call TRBJ2-1; TRBD2 matches 14 bases. Germline V lookup: CDR1 SGHNT, CDR2 YYREEE (reference sequence). Trimming removed 4 bases from V and 8 bases from J; junction bases left unmatched: 5. CDR3 length equals 15 residues. The DNA for the CDR3 is TGTGCCAGCAGCAAAGGGACTAGCGGGGGCGATGAGCAGTTCTTC. This encodes CASSKGTSGGDEQFF.